This T cell receptor (beta chain) was documented in a study of T cell repertoires in breast cancer (TCRdb year 2016). For the wider study: Tumors, lymph nodes and peripheral blood lymphocytes from breast cancer patients, as well as peripheral blood from healthy control donors, were profiled. ER+/PR+ status was present in the majority of the approximately 23 patient tumors that were analyzed for shared TCRs. The controls were nine healthy donors whose age range was similar to that of the patients. Sequencing yielded on average about 500,000 sequences per sample and roughly 10 reads per input cell. The study reasoned that TCRs shared between breast cancer patients would target shared antigens, given breast cancer's low mutational burden and rare common mutations. Tumors and tumor-involved lymph nodes were minced, digested with Liberase and DNase, and then passed through 70-um and 40-um filters. Tumor-free lymph nodes were processed without enzymatic digestion, and blood samples were separated by Ficoll.

Libraries were prepared through emulsion pairing. Unpaired genes were suppressed by a second nested PCR with blocking oligos, after which a third nested PCR added Illumina adaptors and barcodes. Each emulsion RT-PCR master mix contained roughly 4,500-270,000 T cells, with C-region, Stepout and V-region primers. Emulsions were generated with the Micellula Emulsion and Purification Kit, and RT-PCR used Qiagen OneStep RT-PCR reagents. Pooled libraries were sequenced on an Illumina MiSeq with paired-end 2 x 250 reads. The authors' pipeline ran thus. In Galaxy, read pairs were joined and then clipped at the engineered overlap into separate alpha and beta files, and any unclipped reads were discarded. Alpha-beta pairs were assigned with CompleteTCR, a MiTCR-based pipeline that links chains sharing read cluster identifiers using an R script. TCR sequences that were observed only once, representing about 1-3.3%, were removed as potential sequencing errors. TCRdb reworked the public reads: Q25 trimming with fastp, MiXCR clone assembly, productive beta chains retained. CDR3 protein sequences are deduplicated, and each keeps its most common genes and DNA. These V and J calls rely on TCRdb rather than the paper's analysis. Recorded for this sample are some 37,000 distinct CDR3 sequences; over 40% of them occurred a single time. The leading ten clones occupy 60% to 75% of the sample.

What the study reported, not specific to this receptor: Because transcript abundance and primer differences skewed clone recovery, emulsion RT-PCR was regarded as qualitative rather than quantitative. Shared TCRs were encoded by various nucleotide sequences, which suggests selection and expansion based on antigen. Over 15 TCR pairs were shared across seven or more patient tumors and were rarely found in control blood, which suggests possible tumor specificity. Genuine antitumor clones may have been missed because singleton TCRs were discarded and only part of each tumor was sampled. TRBV7 predominated among the shared TCRs, which could possibly reflect tumor recognition or a mispriming bias from eight TRBV7 primers. Compared with tumor-free nodes, tumor-involved sentinel lymph nodes shared about fourfold more TCRs with matched tumor repertoires (roughly 7.3% versus 1.9%).

The study used an expanded emulsion RT-PCR method with primers for all TCR V genes to analyze paired alpha-beta TCRs of CD8+ T cells. CD8+ T cells were isolated with a CD8 positive selection kit and were then incubated overnight in 8.5 to 10 IU/mL IL-2 prior to emulsion RT-PCR. Trimming accounts for 4 bases at V and 8 bases at J, while the number of junction bases matched to no gene is 8. The CDR3 starts with the cysteine, ends with the phenylalanine, and has 14 residues. Only CDR3 DNA is held: 42 bases, read in frame from base 1. Sequences SEHNR (CDR1) and FQNEAQ (CDR2) are obtained from the germline V gene (reference sequence). A note on this clonotype: Its antigen is unknown. Per-base qualities were not stored, and no clone one base away is much larger.

Input material: CD8+ T cells. The clonotype was recovered from a pool of human donors with breast cancer or a healthy control (not recorded which). The rearrangement combines TRBV7-9 with TRBJ1-5; 7 central bases correspond to TRBD1. DNA sequence: TGTGCCAGCAGCTCACAGGGGATATGGGAGCCCCAGCATTTT. Its translation reads: CASSSQGIWEPQHF.